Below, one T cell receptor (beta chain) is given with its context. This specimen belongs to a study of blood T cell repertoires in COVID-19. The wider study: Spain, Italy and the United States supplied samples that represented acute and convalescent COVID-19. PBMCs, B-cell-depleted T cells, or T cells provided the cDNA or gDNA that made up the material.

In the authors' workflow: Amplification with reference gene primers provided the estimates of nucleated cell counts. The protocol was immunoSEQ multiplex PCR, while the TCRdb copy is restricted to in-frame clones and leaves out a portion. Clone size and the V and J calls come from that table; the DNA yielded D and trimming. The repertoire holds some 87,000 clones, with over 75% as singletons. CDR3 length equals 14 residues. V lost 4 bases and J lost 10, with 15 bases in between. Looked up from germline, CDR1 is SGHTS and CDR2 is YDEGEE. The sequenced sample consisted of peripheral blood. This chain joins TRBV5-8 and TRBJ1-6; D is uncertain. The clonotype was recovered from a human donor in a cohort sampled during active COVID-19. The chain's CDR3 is CASSEDRGNSPLHF. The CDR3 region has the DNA TGTGCCAGCAGCGAGGACCGAGGGAACTCACCCCTCCACTTT.